These T cell receptor beta chains were read from a single sample in a study of shared clonotypes between healthy human individuals. TCRdb's copy holds only in-frame clones and misses some; the assay was immunoSEQ multiplex PCR. The data show more than 2,000,000 clones, roughly nine tenths seen once. The sequenced sample consisted of naive CD4+ T cells sorted from blood. The receptors shown here come from a man between 18 and 29 years old in good health. Each CDR3 is given with its conserved first and last residue. Fields, in order: CDR3 length, D gene, V gene, J gene, clone size, CDR3 protein, CDR3 DNA. The D gene is left open where the match is weak. Size is stated for part of the rows, as once, few or many counts, or as a class when the clone is expanded.

length: 15
D: .
V: TRBV11-1
J: TRBJ1-1
size: .
CDR3: CASRITEGGNTEAFF
DNA: TGTGCCAGCAGAATTACTGAGGGCGGGAACACTGAAGCTTTCTTT

length: 15
D: .
V: TRBV27
J: TRBJ1-2
size: .
CDR3: CASSLRLSSNYGYTF
DNA: TGTGCCAGCAGTCTTCGTCTCAGTTCTAACTATGGCTACACCTTC

length: 13
D: .
V: TRBV7-2
J: TRBJ2-7
size: .
CDR3: CASSPGFVREQYF
DNA: TGTGCCAGCAGCCCGGGTTTCGTTCGCGAGCAGTACTTC

length: 14
D: .
V: TRBV25-1
J: TRBJ2-7
size: .
CDR3: CASSEYKGTYEQYF
DNA: TGTGCCAGCAGTGAATATAAGGGAACCTACGAGCAGTACTTC

length: 13
D: .
V: TRBV7-8
J: TRBJ2-1
size: .
CDR3: CASDAGSVDEQFF
DNA: TGTGCCAGCGATGCAGGGAGTGTCGATGAGCAGTTCTTC

length: 14
D: .
V: TRBV6-5
J: TRBJ1-2
size: once
CDR3: CASTQDVTNYGYTF
DNA: TGTGCCAGCACTCAGGATGTGACGAACTATGGCTACACCTTC

length: 14
D: .
V: TRBV6-4
J: TRBJ2-2
size: .
CDR3: CASSAWGNTGELFF
DNA: TGTGCCAGCAGCGCTTGGGGGAACACCGGGGAGCTGTTTTTT

length: 14
D: .
V: TRBV29-1
J: TRBJ2-7
size: .
CDR3: CSARGGVSLDEQYF
DNA: TGCAGCGCCAGAGGGGGGGTGTCTTTGGACGAGCAGTACTTC

length: 15
D: .
V: TRBV7-8
J: TRBJ1-6
size: .
CDR3: CASSLAPGYNSPLHF
DNA: TGTGCCAGCAGCTTAGCGCCAGGGTATAATTCACCCCTCCACTTT

length: 15
D: TRBD1
V: TRBV7-8
J: TRBJ2-7
size: .
CDR3: CASSFRQGSGSEQYF
DNA: TGTGCCAGCAGCTTCCGACAGGGTAGTGGGTCCGAGCAGTACTTC